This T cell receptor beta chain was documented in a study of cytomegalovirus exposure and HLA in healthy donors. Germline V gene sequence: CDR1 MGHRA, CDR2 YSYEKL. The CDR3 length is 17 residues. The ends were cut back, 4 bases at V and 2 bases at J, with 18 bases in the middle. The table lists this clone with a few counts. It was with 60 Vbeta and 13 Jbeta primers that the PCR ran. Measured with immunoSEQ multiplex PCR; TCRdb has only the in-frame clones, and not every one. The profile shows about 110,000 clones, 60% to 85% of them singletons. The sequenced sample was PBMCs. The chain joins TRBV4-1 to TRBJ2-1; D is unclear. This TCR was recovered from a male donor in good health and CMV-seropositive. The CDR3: CASSLTWPHSTYNEQFF. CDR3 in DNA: TGCGCCAGCAGCCTTACATGGCCTCATTCCACCTACAATGAGCAGTTCTTC.